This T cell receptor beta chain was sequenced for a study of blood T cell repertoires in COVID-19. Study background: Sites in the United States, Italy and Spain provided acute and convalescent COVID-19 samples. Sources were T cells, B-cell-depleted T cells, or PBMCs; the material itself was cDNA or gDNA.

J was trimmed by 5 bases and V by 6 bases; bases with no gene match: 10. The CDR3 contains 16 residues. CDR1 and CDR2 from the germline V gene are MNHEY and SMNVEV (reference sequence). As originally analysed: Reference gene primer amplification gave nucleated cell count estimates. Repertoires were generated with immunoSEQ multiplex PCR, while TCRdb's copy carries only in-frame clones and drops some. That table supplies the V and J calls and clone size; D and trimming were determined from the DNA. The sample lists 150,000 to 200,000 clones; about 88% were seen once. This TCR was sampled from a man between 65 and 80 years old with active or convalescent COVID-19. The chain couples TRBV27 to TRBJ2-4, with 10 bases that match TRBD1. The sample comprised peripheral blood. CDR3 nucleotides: TGTGCCAGCAGACCCGGACAGGGGGGGCATGAAAACATTCAGTACTTC. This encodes CASRPGQGGHENIQYF.